Listed below are T cell receptor beta chains from one sample, sequenced in a study of blood T cell repertoires in COVID-19. Produced via immunoSEQ multiplex PCR; TCRdb's table is partial and in-frame only. This sample has some 210,000 clones, with approximately 80% found just once. The sequenced sample was PBMCs or T cells enriched from blood (not recorded which). These receptors came from a man aged 30-40 years with acute COVID-19. The CDR3 runs from the conserved cysteine through the conserved F or W. Fields, in order: clone size, CDR3 length, V gene, D gene, J gene, CDR3 protein, CDR3 DNA. A D gene is named only where the DNA matches it firmly. Only part of the rows carry a size: once, few, many, or a class if the clone is expanded.

.	17	TRBV28	TRBD2	TRBJ2-7	CASNMGLAGGVFNEQYF	TGTGCCAGCAACATGGGACTAGCGGGGGGCGTTTTCAACGAGCAGTACTTC
.	11	TRBV7-9	.	TRBJ2-7	CASSFSVEQYF	TGTGCCAGCAGCTTTTCGGTCGAGCAGTACTTC
.	15	TRBV6-1	.	TRBJ1-1	CASSEGQIMNTEAFF	TGTGCCAGCAGTGAAGGTCAGATTATGAACACTGAAGCTTTCTTT
.	12	TRBV12-3/TRBV12-4	.	TRBJ2-5	CASRLREETQYF	TGTGCCAGCAGGCTCAGGGAAGAGACCCAGTACTTC
.	15	TRBV2	.	TRBJ1-1	CASSEGHGPNTEAFF	TGTGCCAGCAGTGAAGGTCACGGTCCGAACACTGAAGCTTTCTTT
.	15	TRBV11-2	TRBD1	TRBJ1-4	CASSLDWTGGEKLFF	TGTGCCAGCAGCTTAGACTGGACAGGGGGTGAAAAACTGTTTTTT
.	13	TRBV9	.	TRBJ2-2	CASRLPGTGELFF	TGTGCCAGCAGATTACCGGGCACCGGGGAGCTGTTTTTT
once	12	TRBV4-1	TRBD2	TRBJ2-7	CASSPGGYEQYF	TGCGCCAGCAGCCCCGGGGGGTACGAGCAGTACTTC
once	16	TRBV18	.	TRBJ1-2	CASSPRTAGTNYGYTF	TGTGCCAGCTCACCACGTACAGCCGGCACTAACTATGGCTACACCTTC
few	13	TRBV27	TRBD1	TRBJ1-5	CASSYRGDQPQHF	TGTGCCAGCAGTTACAGGGGAGATCAGCCCCAGCATTTT
few	12	TRBV12-5	TRBD1	TRBJ1-2	CASTQGDYGYTF	TGTGCTAGTACACAGGGGGACTATGGCTACACCTTC
.	12	TRBV3-1/TRBV3-2	.	TRBJ2-5	CASSQRRETQYF	TGTGCCAGCAGCCAAAGGAGGGAGACCCAGTACTTC
.	15	TRBV7-9	.	TRBJ2-5	CASTSPSTGQETQYF	TGTGCCAGCACCTCCCCTTCTACGGGCCAAGAGACCCAGTACTTC
once	18	TRBV27	TRBD2	TRBJ2-4	CASSALAGDLLAKNIQYF	TGTGCCAGCAGTGCTCTAGCGGGGGATTTACTAGCCAAAAACATTCAGTACTTC
.	15	TRBV19	.	TRBJ1-1	CASSNPTRENTEAFF	TGTGCCAGTAGTAACCCGACCCGGGAGAACACTGAAGCTTTCTTT
.	14	TRBV7-9	.	TRBJ1-1	CASSSQGGGTEAFF	TGTGCCAGCAGCTCCCAGGGAGGGGGCACTGAAGCTTTCTTT
once	14	TRBV7-2	.	TRBJ1-1	CASSHAGLSTEAFF	TGTGCCAGCAGCCACGCGGGCCTAAGCACTGAAGCTTTCTTT
.	15	TRBV2	TRBD2	TRBJ2-3	CASSEGGGAGDTQYF	TGTGCCAGCAGTGAAGGCGGGGGGGCCGGGGATACGCAGTATTTT
few	13	TRBV27	TRBD1	TRBJ1-1	CASSPGTGAEAFF	TGTGCCAGCAGTCCTGGGACAGGGGCCGAAGCTTTCTTT
.	16	TRBV9	TRBD2	TRBJ2-5	CASSVAPSGGVETQYF	TGTGCCAGCAGCGTAGCTCCAAGCGGGGGGGTCGAGACCCAGTACTTC
few	14	TRBV5-1	TRBD1	TRBJ1-2	CASSMTGLNYGYTF	TGCGCCAGCAGCATGACAGGGCTGAACTATGGCTACACCTTC
.	15	TRBV24-1	TRBD1	TRBJ1-2	CATSDGGQGAPGYTF	TGTGCCACCAGTGATGGGGGACAGGGGGCGCCTGGCTACACCTTC
.	16	TRBV6-1	TRBD1	TRBJ2-2	CASSETGTGDTGELFF	TGTGCCAGCAGTGAGACCGGGACAGGGGACACCGGGGAGCTGTTTTTT
.	13	TRBV6-6	TRBD1	TRBJ1-2	CASSYSTGRGYTF	TGTGCCAGCAGTTACTCGACAGGGAGAGGCTACACCTTC
once	13	TRBV12-3/TRBV12-4	.	TRBJ2-1	CASSLHGSNEQFF	TGTGCCAGCAGTTTACATGGGAGCAATGAGCAGTTCTTC
.	15	TRBV5-4	.	TRBJ2-3	CASSSGLGFLDTQYF	TGTGCCAGCAGCTCGGGACTGGGGTTTCTAGATACGCAGTATTTT
.	14	TRBV7-9	TRBD1	TRBJ2-7	CASSLPGGDYEQYF	TGTGCCAGCAGCTTACCAGGGGGCGACTACGAGCAGTACTTC
.	13	TRBV13	.	TRBJ2-1	CASRLSSYNEQFF	TGTGCCAGCAGACTGAGCTCCTACAATGAGCAGTTCTTC
.	15	TRBV5-1	.	TRBJ1-1	CASTQMGATNTEAFF	TGCGCCAGCACTCAGATGGGAGCCACTAACACTGAAGCTTTCTTT
few	16	TRBV3-1/TRBV3-2	.	TRBJ2-1	CASSQFPTILYNEQFF	TGTGCCAGCAGCCAATTTCCCACAATCCTCTACAATGAGCAGTTCTTC